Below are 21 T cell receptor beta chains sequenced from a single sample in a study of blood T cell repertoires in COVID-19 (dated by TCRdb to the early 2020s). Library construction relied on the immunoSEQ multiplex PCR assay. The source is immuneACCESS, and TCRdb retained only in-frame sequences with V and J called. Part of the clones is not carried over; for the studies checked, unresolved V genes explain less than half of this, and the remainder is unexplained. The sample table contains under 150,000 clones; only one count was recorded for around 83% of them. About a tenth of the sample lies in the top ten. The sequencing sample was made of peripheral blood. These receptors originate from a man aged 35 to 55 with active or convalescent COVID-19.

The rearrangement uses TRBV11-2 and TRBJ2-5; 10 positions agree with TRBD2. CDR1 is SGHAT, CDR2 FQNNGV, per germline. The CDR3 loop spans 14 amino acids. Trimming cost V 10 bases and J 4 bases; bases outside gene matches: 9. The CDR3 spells CAIGSGGPGETQYF. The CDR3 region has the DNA TGTGCCATCGGTAGCGGGGGGCCGGGAGAGACCCAGTACTTC.

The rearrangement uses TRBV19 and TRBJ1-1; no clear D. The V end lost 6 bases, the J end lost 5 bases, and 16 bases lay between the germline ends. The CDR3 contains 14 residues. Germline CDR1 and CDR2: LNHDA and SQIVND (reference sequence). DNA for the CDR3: TGTGCCAGTAGCACCGAAGAGAGGGTAACTGAAGCTTTCTTT. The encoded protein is CASSTEERVTEAFF.

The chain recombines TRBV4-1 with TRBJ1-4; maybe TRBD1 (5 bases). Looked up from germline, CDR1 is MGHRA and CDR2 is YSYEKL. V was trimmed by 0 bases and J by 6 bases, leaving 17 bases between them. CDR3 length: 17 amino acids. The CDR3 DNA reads TGCGCCAGCAGCCAAGAAGGTGGGGCCGACGGGTATGAAAAACTGTTTTTT. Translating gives CASSQEGGADGYEKLFF.

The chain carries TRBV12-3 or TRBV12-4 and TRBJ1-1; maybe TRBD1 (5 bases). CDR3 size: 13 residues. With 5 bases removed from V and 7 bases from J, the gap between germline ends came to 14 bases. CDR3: CASSRRDSGEAFF. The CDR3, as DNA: TGTGCCAGCAGTCGCCGGGACTCTGGTGAAGCTTTCTTT.

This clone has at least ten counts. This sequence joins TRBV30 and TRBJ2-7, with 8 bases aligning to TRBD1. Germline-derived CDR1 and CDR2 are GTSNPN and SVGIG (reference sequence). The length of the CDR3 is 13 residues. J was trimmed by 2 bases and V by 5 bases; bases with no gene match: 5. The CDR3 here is CAWRSTGAYEQYF. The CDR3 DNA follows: TGTGCCTGGCGCTCGACAGGGGCCTACGAGCAGTACTTC.

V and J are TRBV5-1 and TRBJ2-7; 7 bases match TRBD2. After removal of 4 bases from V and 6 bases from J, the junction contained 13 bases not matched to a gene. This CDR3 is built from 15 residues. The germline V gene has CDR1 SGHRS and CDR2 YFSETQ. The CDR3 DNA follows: TGCGCCAGCAGCCAGGCCGGGACTACCGCCTCCGAGCAGTACTTC. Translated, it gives CASSQAGTTASEQYF.

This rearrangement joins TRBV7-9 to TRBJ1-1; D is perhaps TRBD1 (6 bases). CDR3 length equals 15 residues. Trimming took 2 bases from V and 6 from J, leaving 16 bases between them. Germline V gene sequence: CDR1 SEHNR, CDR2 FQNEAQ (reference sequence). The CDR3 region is CASSLQGLSGSEAFF. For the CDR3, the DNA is TGTGCCAGCAGCTTACAGGGGTTGAGCGGATCTGAAGCTTTCTTT.

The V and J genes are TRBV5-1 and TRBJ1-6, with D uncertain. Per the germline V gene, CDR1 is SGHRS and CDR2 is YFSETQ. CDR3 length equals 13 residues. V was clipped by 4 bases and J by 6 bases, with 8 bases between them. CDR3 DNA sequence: TGCGCCAGCAGCGAGGTCGGTAATTCACCCCTCCACTTT. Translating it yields CASSEVGNSPLHF.

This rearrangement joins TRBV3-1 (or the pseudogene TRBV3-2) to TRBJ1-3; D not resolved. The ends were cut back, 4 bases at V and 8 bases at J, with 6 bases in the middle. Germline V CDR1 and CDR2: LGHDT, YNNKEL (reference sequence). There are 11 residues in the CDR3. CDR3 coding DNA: TGTGCCAGCAGCCTCCTTGACACCATATATTTT. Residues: CASSLLDTIYF.

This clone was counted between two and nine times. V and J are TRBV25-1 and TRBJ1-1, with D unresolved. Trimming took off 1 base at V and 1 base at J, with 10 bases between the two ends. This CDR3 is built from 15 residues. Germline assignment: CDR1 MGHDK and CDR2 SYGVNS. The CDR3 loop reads CASSEFEGWNTEAFF. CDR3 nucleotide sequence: TGTGCCAGCAGTGAATTTGAGGGCTGGAACACTGAAGCTTTCTTT.

The CDR3 protein is CASSLDTGGIDGYTF. The DNA for the CDR3 is TGCGCCAGCAGCTTGGACACAGGGGGTATTGATGGCTACACCTTC. The chain is built from TRBV5-1 and TRBJ1-2, with 8 bases lining up with TRBD1. The junction had 7 bases not matched to a gene; V was cut back by 0 bases and J by 6 bases. Germline-derived CDR1 and CDR2 are SGHRS and YFSETQ. This CDR3 region has 15 residues.

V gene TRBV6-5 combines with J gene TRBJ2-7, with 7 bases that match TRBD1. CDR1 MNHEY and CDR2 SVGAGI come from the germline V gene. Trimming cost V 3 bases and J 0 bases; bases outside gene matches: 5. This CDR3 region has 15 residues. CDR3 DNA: TGTGCCAGCAGTTATACAGGGGCGGGCTCCTACGAGCAGTACTTC. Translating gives CASSYTGAGSYEQYF.

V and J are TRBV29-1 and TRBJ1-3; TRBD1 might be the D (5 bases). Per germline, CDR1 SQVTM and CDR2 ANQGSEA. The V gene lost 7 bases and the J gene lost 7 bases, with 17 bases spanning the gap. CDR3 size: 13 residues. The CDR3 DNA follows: TGCAGCGCCCCATCTTCTAGGGGTAACACCATATATTTT. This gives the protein CSAPSSRGNTIYF.

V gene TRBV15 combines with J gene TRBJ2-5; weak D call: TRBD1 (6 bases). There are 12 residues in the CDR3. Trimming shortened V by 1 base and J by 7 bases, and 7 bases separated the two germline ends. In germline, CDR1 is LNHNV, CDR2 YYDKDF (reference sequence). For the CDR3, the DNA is TGTGCCACCAGCAGAGCACAGGGGACCCAGTACTTC. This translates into CATSRAQGTQYF.

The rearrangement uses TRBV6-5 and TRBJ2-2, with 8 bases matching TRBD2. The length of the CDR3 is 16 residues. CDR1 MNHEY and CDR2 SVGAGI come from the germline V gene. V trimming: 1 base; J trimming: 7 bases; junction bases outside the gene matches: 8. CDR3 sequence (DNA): TGTGCCAGCAGTTACTGGACTAGCTTGGGGTTCGGGGAGCTGTTTTTT. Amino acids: CASSYWTSLGFGELFF.

CDR3 loop: CASGLVRAGVADTQYF. Here the CDR3 DNA reads TGTGCTAGTGGTTTGGTACGGGCAGGGGTAGCAGATACGCAGTATTTT. The rearrangement uses TRBV12-5 and TRBJ2-3; D possibly corresponds to TRBD1 (6 bases). Trimming took 0 bases from V and 4 from J, leaving 14 bases between them. Germline CDR1 is LGHNT and CDR2 is FRNRAP. This CDR3 spans 16 amino acids.

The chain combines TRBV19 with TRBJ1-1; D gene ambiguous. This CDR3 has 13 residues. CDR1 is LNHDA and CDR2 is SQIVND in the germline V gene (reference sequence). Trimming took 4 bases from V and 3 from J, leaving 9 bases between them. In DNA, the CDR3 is TGTGCCAGTAGTACCGCGGCGCACACTGAAGCTTTCTTT. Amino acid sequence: CASSTAAHTEAFF.

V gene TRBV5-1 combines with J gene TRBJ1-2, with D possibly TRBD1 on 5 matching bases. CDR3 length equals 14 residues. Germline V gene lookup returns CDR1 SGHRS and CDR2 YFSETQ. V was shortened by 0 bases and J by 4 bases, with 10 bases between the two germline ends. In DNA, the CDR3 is TGCGCCAGCAGCTTGGATTTGACAGTCTATGGCTACACCTTC. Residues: CASSLDLTVYGYTF.

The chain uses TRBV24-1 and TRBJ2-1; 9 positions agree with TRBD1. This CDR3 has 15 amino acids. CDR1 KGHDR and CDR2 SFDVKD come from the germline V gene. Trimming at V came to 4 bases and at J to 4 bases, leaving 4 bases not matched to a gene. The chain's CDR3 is CATSDPGTGYNEQFF. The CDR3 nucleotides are TGTGCCACCAGTGACCCAGGGACAGGGTACAATGAGCAGTTCTTC.

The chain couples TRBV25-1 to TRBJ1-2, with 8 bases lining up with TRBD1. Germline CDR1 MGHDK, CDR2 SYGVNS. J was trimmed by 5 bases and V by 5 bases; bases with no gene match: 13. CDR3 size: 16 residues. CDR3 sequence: CASSSDQTDRGYGYTF. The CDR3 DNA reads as TGTGCCAGCAGTTCAGACCAGACAGACAGGGGATATGGCTACACCTTC.

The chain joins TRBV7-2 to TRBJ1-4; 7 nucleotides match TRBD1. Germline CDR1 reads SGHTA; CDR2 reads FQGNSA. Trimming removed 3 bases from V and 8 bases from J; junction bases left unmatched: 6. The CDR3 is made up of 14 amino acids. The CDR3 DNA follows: TGTGCCAGCAGCTTCACAGGGGAGGAAGAAAAACTGTTTTTT. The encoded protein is CASSFTGEEEKLFF.